The 21 T cell receptor beta chains reported below all come from one sample, sequenced in a study of shared clonotypes between healthy human individuals. Produced via immunoSEQ multiplex PCR; TCRdb's table is partial and in-frame only. The table records approximately 2,000,000 clones, just over 90% of them present only once. Only CD45RO-negative cells positively selected for CCR7 counted as naive CD8 cells, so terminally differentiated effector memory CD45RA+ cells were excluded. Sequenced sample: naive CD8+ T cells from PBMCs. These TCRs come from a man aged 18-30 years in good health. Some clones in this sample may be carry-over from other donors' samples.

This chain's CDR3 is CASSHDSASGTDTQYF. The CDR3 DNA sequence: TGTGCCAGCAGTCACGACTCAGCCTCCGGCACAGATACGCAGTATTTT. The V gene is TRBV2, the J gene TRBJ2-3; D remains unclear. Trimming stripped 5 bases from V and 1 base from J, with 16 bases between. Per germline, CDR1 SNHLY and CDR2 FYNNEI. The CDR3 length is 16 residues.

This sequence joins TRBV27 and TRBJ2-7, with D possibly TRBD1 on 5 matching bases. The V end lost 0 bases, the J end lost 6 bases, and 12 bases lay between the germline ends. The germline gives CDR1 MNHEY, CDR2 SMNVEV (reference sequence). This CDR3 spans 14 amino acids. CDR3 sequence reads: CASSLSPGISEQYF. DNA for the CDR3: TGTGCCAGCAGTTTATCTCCAGGGATCAGCGAGCAGTACTTC.

The chain uses TRBV27 and TRBJ2-1; no clear D gene. CDR3 length: 14 residues. Germline V CDR1 and CDR2: MNHEY, SMNVEV (reference sequence). Trimming removed 3 bases from V and 6 bases from J, with 12 bases in between. CDR3 sequence: CASSFLDGFNEQFF. Written as DNA, the CDR3 is TGTGCCAGCAGTTTCTTGGACGGATTCAATGAGCAGTTCTTC.

This clone has at least ten counts. The chain couples TRBV15 to TRBJ1-1, with TRBD1 as a possible D gene (5 bases). V shed 10 bases and J shed 4 bases, with 16 bases lying between them. Germline V CDR1 and CDR2: LNHNV, YYDKDF (reference sequence). The CDR3 extends over 13 amino acids. The CDR3 DNA reads as TGTGCCATCGGCCTGGGGAGGGGCACTGAAGCTTTCTTT. Translating it yields CAIGLGRGTEAFF. Based on the CDR3 plus reference TRBV15 and TRBJ1-1, the full variable domain is DAMVIQNPRYQVTQFGKPVTLSCSQTLNHNVMYWYQQKSSQAPKLLFHYYDKDFNNEADTPDNFQSRRPNTSFCFLDIRSPGLGDTAMYLCAIGLGRGTEAFFGQGTRLTVV.

The V and J genes are TRBV10-2 and TRBJ2-7; D gene unclear. The germline V and J ends were trimmed by 3 bases and 2 bases, with 14 bases remaining between them. CDR3 length: 15 residues. Germline loops: CDR1 WSHSY, CDR2 SAAADI. CDR3 nucleotides: TGCGCCAGCAGTGAAGTAAACGGTTTCCCCTACGAGCAGTACTTC. The encoded protein is CASSEVNGFPYEQYF.

Comment on this clone: The sample holds other DNA sequences that translate to the same CDR3. The genes are TRBV11-2 and TRBJ2-1, with unresolved D. Trimming took off 1 base at V and 5 bases at J, with 3 bases between the two ends. From germline, CDR1 is SGHAT and CDR2 FQNNGV. The length of the CDR3 is 12 residues. The CDR3 sequence: CASSLGDNEQFF. CDR3 sequence (DNA): TGTGCCAGCAGCTTAGGTGACAATGAGCAGTTCTTC.

For this clone: Other DNA sequences in the same sample also yield this CDR3. J is TRBJ2-7 and V is TRBV10-3; 7 bases are a match to TRBD1. Germline CDR1 and CDR2: ENHRY and SYGVKD. CDR3 length equals 13 residues. After removal of 8 bases from V and 3 bases from J, the junction contained 7 bases not matched to a gene. The CDR3 here is CAIRDRDSYEQYF. CDR3 DNA sequence: TGTGCCATCCGCGACCGGGACAGCTACGAGCAGTACTTC.

As regards this clone: At the DNA level, this CDR3 is encoded by other sequences in the same sample as well. V is TRBV19 and J is TRBJ2-1; D ambiguous. Per germline, CDR1 LNHDA and CDR2 SQIVND (reference sequence). This CDR3 has 13 amino acids. V lost 3 bases and J lost 0, with 3 bases in between. CDR3 sequence: CASSISSYNEQFF. As DNA, the CDR3 is TGTGCCAGTAGTATTAGCTCCTACAATGAGCAGTTCTTC.

About this clone itself: This sample includes further DNA sequences coding for the same CDR3. This rearrangement joins TRBV29-1 to TRBJ2-2; TRBD1 aligns across 8 bases. Germline CDR1 is SQVTM and CDR2 is ANQGSEA. Trimming removed 6 bases from V and 4 bases from J; junction bases left unmatched: 1. This CDR3 has 12 amino acids. The CDR3 spells CSVTGGTGELFF. The CDR3 nucleotides are TGCAGCGTAACAGGGGGCACCGGGGAGCTGTTTTTT.

This clone was seen only once. The chain recombines TRBV5-1 with TRBJ1-1; possible D gene TRBD1, 5 bases. Germline assignment: CDR1 SGHRS and CDR2 YFSETQ. The CDR3 length is 14 residues. Trimming shortened V by 7 bases and J by 6 bases, and 19 bases separated the two germline ends. The CDR3 sequence: CASWGDQGRSEAFF. The CDR3 bases are TGCGCCAGCTGGGGAGATCAGGGAAGGTCTGAAGCTTTCTTT.

The rearrangement joins TRBV28 to TRBJ1-2; 7 bases match TRBD1. Trimming removed 5 bases from V and 5 bases from J; junction bases left unmatched: 14. The CDR3 is 16 residues long. Germline V CDR1 and CDR2: MDHEN, SYDVKM. The CDR3 nucleotides read TGTGCCAGCAGTCCCCAAATCGGGACAGACCTTTATGGCTACACCTTC. Translating it yields CASSPQIGTDLYGYTF.

V and J are TRBV10-3 and TRBJ2-3, with 7 bases matching TRBD2. Per the germline V gene, CDR1 is ENHRY and CDR2 is SYGVKD. The CDR3 sequence is 16 residues long. V lost 0 bases and J lost 0; bases outside the gene matches: 3. The CDR3 region is CAISESTSESTDTQYF. The CDR3 nucleotides are TGTGCCATCAGTGAGTCAACTAGCGAGAGCACAGATACGCAGTATTTT.

The chain employs TRBV19 and TRBJ2-1; 7 bases line up with TRBD2. CDR3 size: 15 residues. V gave up 6 bases and J gave up 0 bases; unmatched junction bases: 5. In germline, CDR1 is LNHDA, CDR2 SQIVND (reference sequence). The CDR3, as DNA: TGTGCCAGTAGATCTGGCGGGAGCTCCTACAATGAGCAGTTCTTC. It is translated as CASRSGGSSYNEQFF.

CDR3 sequence: CASSSRKGHLNEQYF. Here the CDR3 DNA reads TGTGCCAGCAGTTCCCGAAAGGGACACTTAAACGAGCAGTACTTC. The rearrangement links TRBV27 to TRBJ2-7; TRBD1 might be the D (6 bases). V was clipped by 4 bases and J by 5 bases, with 18 bases between them. The CDR3 loop spans 15 amino acids. Germline V gives CDR1 MNHEY, CDR2 SMNVEV (reference sequence).

J is TRBJ1-1 and V is TRBV19; D remains unclear. The CDR3 spans 15 residues. Germline V gene sequence: CDR1 LNHDA, CDR2 SQIVND (reference sequence). V gave up 7 bases and J gave up 5 bases, with 20 bases separating them. This CDR3 reads CASTPLGILGTEAFF. The CDR3 bases are TGTGCCAGTACCCCCTTGGGCATTTTGGGGACTGAAGCTTTCTTT.

CDR3 in amino acids: CASSLEPGQGYMFSTEAFF. The CDR3 bases are TGTGCCAGCAGCTTAGAGCCGGGACAGGGATATATGTTCAGCACTGAAGCTTTCTTT. The genes are TRBV11-2 and TRBJ1-1, with 9 bases lining up with TRBD1. The CDR3 is 19 amino acids. Trimming removed 0 bases from V and 4 bases from J; junction bases left unmatched: 15. Per the germline V gene, CDR1 is SGHAT and CDR2 is FQNNGV.

The V and J genes are TRBV4-3 and TRBJ2-6; the D is unclear. With 3 bases removed from V and 0 bases from J, the gap between germline ends came to 21 bases. This CDR3 has 20 residues. CDR1 and CDR2 (germline): LGHNA, YSLEER. The CDR3 region is CASSHQTVATITSGANVLTF. CDR3 nucleotide sequence: TGCGCCAGCAGCCACCAGACCGTGGCTACGATAACCTCTGGGGCCAACGTCCTGACTTTC.

The gene calls are TRBV19 and TRBJ2-7, with TRBD2 matching over 9 bases. V shed 0 bases, J shed 6 bases, and the junction held 9 bases outside the gene matches. The germline gives CDR1 LNHDA, CDR2 SQIVND (reference sequence). This CDR3 is built from 16 residues. This CDR3 reads CASSIDLGGRASEQYF. CDR3 nucleotide sequence: TGTGCCAGTAGTATAGATCTGGGCGGGAGGGCGAGCGAGCAGTACTTC.

The gene calls are TRBV14 and TRBJ2-1; D is unresolved. From germline, CDR1 is SGHDN and CDR2 FVKESK. The CDR3 is 13 residues long. Trimming shortened V by 0 bases and J by 5 bases, and 5 bases separated the two germline ends. CDR3 sequence: CASSQESDNEQFF. The DNA of the CDR3 is TGTGCCAGCAGCCAAGAATCCGACAATGAGCAGTTCTTC.

V and J are TRBV27 and TRBJ2-1; D remains unclear. Germline CDR1 reads MNHEY; CDR2 reads SMNVEV (reference sequence). There are 11 residues in the CDR3. Trimming pared 6 bases from V and 7 bases from J, leaving 7 bases between. Here the CDR3 DNA reads TGTGCCAGCAGGAACCTAAATGAGCAGTTCTTC. This codes for CASRNLNEQFF.

V and J are TRBV14 and TRBJ2-1, with 12 bases that match TRBD2. This CDR3 is 17 amino acids long. Germline lookup yields CDR1 SGHDN and CDR2 FVKESK. Trimming removed 4 bases from V and 5 bases from J; junction bases left unmatched: 9. As DNA, the CDR3 is TGTGCCAGCAGCCTCCGACTAGCGGGAGTGCTCGACAATGAGCAGTTCTTC. This codes for CASSLRLAGVLDNEQFF.